Below, 28 T cell receptor beta chains from the same sample are listed, as sequenced in a study of T cell changes during pregnancy in multiple sclerosis. Sequencing used immunoSEQ multiplex PCR; TCRdb keeps in-frame clones, though not all of them. The sample has 90,000 to 130,000 clones, about 93% seen once; the top ten hold less than 2%. Source: peripheral blood, taken in the third trimester of pregnancy. Source of these receptors: a female donor with multiple sclerosis, enrolled in a pregnancy study.

The chain joins TRBV6-1 to TRBJ2-6; D might be TRBD1 (6 bases). The V end lost 6 bases, the J end lost 4 bases, and 13 bases lay between the germline ends. Germline V CDR1 and CDR2: MNHNS, SASEGT. This CDR3 contains 15 residues. CDR3: CASRPQGRGANVLTF. CDR3 nucleotide sequence: TGTGCCAGCAGACCCCAGGGGAGAGGGGCCAACGTCCTGACTTTC.

The V call is TRBV30, the J call TRBJ1-2, with 9 bases that match TRBD1. V dropped 3 bases and J dropped 6; count of bases not matched to a gene: 5. CDR3 length equals 13 residues. Germline values: CDR1 GTSNPN, CDR2 SVGIG (reference sequence). CDR3 in amino acids: CAWSWDRANGYTF. The CDR3 region has the DNA TGTGCCTGGAGCTGGGACAGGGCAAATGGCTACACCTTC.

The chain combines TRBV5-4 with TRBJ2-2; D is possibly TRBD2 (5 bases). CDR3 length: 15 residues. Trimming removed 4 bases from V and 5 bases from J, with 15 bases in between. The germline V gene encodes CDR1 SGHNT and CDR2 YYREEE (reference sequence). For the CDR3, the DNA is TGTGCCAGCAGCCCCAACAAGGGAGATACCGGGGAGCTGTTTTTT. It is translated as CASSPNKGDTGELFF.

The CDR3 coding sequence is TGTGCCAGCAGCCAAGCGGGACAGAACTCTGGAAACACCATATATTTT. Its translation: CASSQAGQNSGNTIYF. The chain couples TRBV4-2 to TRBJ1-3; the match to TRBD1 covers 7 bases. Germline values: CDR1 LGHNA, CDR2 YNFKEQ. This CDR3 is built from 16 residues. The junction had 3 bases not matched to a gene; V was cut back by 1 base and J by 0 bases.

The chain recombines TRBV2 with TRBJ2-5, with 7 bases that match TRBD2. This CDR3 has 14 amino acids. Germline V gene data show CDR1 as SNHLY and CDR2 as FYNNEI. The junction had 3 bases not matched to a gene; V was cut back by 5 bases and J by 0 bases. CDR3 amino acids: CASSPLADQETQYF. Here the CDR3 DNA reads TGTGCCAGCAGTCCCCTAGCGGACCAAGAGACCCAGTACTTC.

The rearrangement links TRBV5-1 to TRBJ1-1, with 7 bases identical to TRBD1. Germline assignment: CDR1 SGHRS and CDR2 YFSETQ. The CDR3 extends over 14 amino acids. The V segment lost 4 bases and the J segment 6 bases; nucleotides outside the gene matches: 9. The CDR3 sequence: CASSAGTQGAEAFF. CDR3 DNA: TGCGCCAGCAGCGCAGGGACTCAGGGGGCTGAAGCTTTCTTT.

The chain has TRBV5-1 and TRBJ1-5; 12 positions agree with TRBD1. The V segment lost 3 bases and the J segment 5 bases; nucleotides outside the gene matches: 3. Germline assignment: CDR1 SGHRS and CDR2 YFSETQ. The CDR3 is 15 amino acids. The CDR3 reads CASSSGQGADQPQHF. The CDR3 nucleotides are TGCGCCAGCAGCTCGGGACAGGGGGCCGATCAGCCCCAGCATTTT. The whole variable domain, filled in from reference TRBV5-1 and TRBJ1-5, reads KAGVTQTPRYLIKTRGQQVTLSCSPISGHRSVSWYQQTPGQGLQFLFEYFSETQRNKGNFPGRFSGRQFSNSRSEMNVSTLELGDSALYLCASSSGQGADQPQHFGDGTRLSIL.

The V call is TRBV7-2, the J call TRBJ2-1, with 8 nucleotides matching TRBD2. CDR1 and CDR2 (germline): SGHTA, FQGNSA. CDR3 length equals 16 residues. The V and J ends lost 3 bases and 6 bases, in that order; junction bases with no gene match: 10. CDR3 residues: CASSFQLAEPTNEQFF. Here the CDR3 DNA reads TGTGCCAGCAGCTTCCAACTAGCGGAACCCACCAATGAGCAGTTCTTC.

This chain links TRBV19 with TRBJ1-2; D may be TRBD1 (5 bases). Germline-derived CDR1 and CDR2 are LNHDA and SQIVND (reference sequence). The CDR3 extends over 14 amino acids. V dropped 5 bases and J dropped 4 bases, with 14 bases sitting between them. The CDR3 loop reads CASSPRTNTYGYTF. In nucleotides, the CDR3 is TGTGCCAGTAGTCCTCGGACAAACACCTATGGCTACACCTTC.

The CDR3 nucleotides are TGTGCCAGCAGTGTTGGGACTTTGGACGTTAATGAAAAACTGTTTTTT. Translated: CASSVGTLDVNEKLFF. This sequence joins TRBV6-1 and TRBJ1-4; possible D gene TRBD1, 5 bases. V was shortened by 4 bases and J by 4 bases, with 16 bases between the two germline ends. This CDR3 spans 16 amino acids. Germline CDR1 MNHNS, CDR2 SASEGT.

This clone was detected once. V is TRBV6-1 and J is TRBJ1-1; D is perhaps TRBD1 (5 bases). Germline lookup yields CDR1 MNHNS and CDR2 SASEGT. This CDR3 is built from 13 residues. The V gene lost 5 bases and the J gene lost 1 base, with 8 bases spanning the gap. The CDR3 reads CASSSGQNTEAFF. CDR3 sequence (DNA): TGTGCCAGCAGTTCCGGACAGAACACTGAAGCTTTCTTT.

This clone came up once. The CDR3 loop reads CASSLSGGAYNEQFF. The CDR3 DNA is TGTGCCAGCAGCCTTAGCGGGGGGGCCTACAATGAGCAGTTCTTC. The chain has TRBV7-2 and TRBJ2-1; 11 bases fit TRBD2. Unmatched junction bases numbered 2, after V lost 5 bases and J lost 2 bases. The CDR3 totals 15 residues. Germline V gene sequence: CDR1 SGHTA, CDR2 FQGNSA.

V usage is TRBV5-4 and J usage is TRBJ2-7; a possible D gene is TRBD1 (6 bases). The CDR3 is 14 residues long. The V gene's germline CDR1 is SGHNT and CDR2 YYREEE (reference sequence). Trimming removed 4 bases at V and 2 bases at J, with 13 bases between. The CDR3 sequence: CASSGLGQTYEQYF. In DNA form, the CDR3 reads TGTGCCAGCAGCGGCCTCGGACAGACCTACGAGCAGTACTTC. The whole variable domain, remainder taken from reference TRBV5-4 and TRBJ2-7, is ETGVTQSPTHLIKTRGQQVTLRCSSQSGHNTVSWYQQALGQGPQFIFQYYREEENGRGNFPPRFSGLQFPNYSSELNVNALELDDSALYLCASSGLGQTYEQYFGPGTRLTVT.

As concerns this clone: The CDR3 does not close with the conserved phenylalanine or tryptophan, likely indicating a read error. Because the CDR3's place on the DNA is in doubt, the DNA is left out and the CDR3 is given as listed by TCRdb. The chain is built from TRBV6-1 and TRBJ2-7; TRBD1 reflects the table's D call only, with no check against the DNA. Germline V lookup: CDR1 MNHNS, CDR2 SASEGT. The CDR3 is 14 residues long, counting both termini. This CDR3 is CASSLGRDRGDPLL.

The chain combines TRBV6-4 with TRBJ2-3; the D gene is possibly TRBD2 (6 bases). Germline V gene lookup returns CDR1 MRHNA and CDR2 SNTAGT. The CDR3 runs 14 residues. With 4 bases removed from V and 2 bases from J, the gap between germline ends came to 10 bases. This CDR3 reads CASSAGLLTDTQYF. CDR3 nucleotide sequence: TGTGCCAGCAGTGCGGGACTTCTCACAGATACGCAGTATTTT.

V gene TRBV4-1 combines with J gene TRBJ2-1, with 11 bases lining up with TRBD1. V lost 2 bases and J lost 9; bases outside the gene matches: 6. Germline V CDR1 and CDR2: MGHRA, YSYEKL. This CDR3 has 15 residues. In DNA, the CDR3 is TGCGCCAGCAGCCAACCGGGACAGGGGGGTTTTGAGCAGTTCTTC. This translates into CASSQPGQGGFEQFF.

V usage is TRBV5-1 and J usage is TRBJ2-5; perhaps TRBD2 as D (5 bases). This CDR3 region has 15 residues. CDR1 and CDR2 (germline): SGHRS, YFSETQ. The V and J ends lost 2 bases and 1 base respectively, with 12 bases between them. In DNA, the CDR3 is TGCGCCAGCAGCTTCGCGCCTGAGGGCCAAGAGACCCAGTACTTC. This translates into CASSFAPEGQETQYF.

The rearrangement joins TRBV6-5 to TRBJ1-1; D is undetermined. The germline V and J ends were trimmed by 7 bases and 5 bases, with 17 bases remaining between them. Germline V lookup: CDR1 MNHEY, CDR2 SVGAGI. This CDR3 contains 14 residues. CDR3 sequence (DNA): TGTGCCAGCACACCAGCCCCGGGGAGGACTGAAGCTTTCTTT. Translation: CASTPAPGRTEAFF.

The V call is TRBV30, the J call TRBJ1-2, with 9 positions matching TRBD1. Losses at the gene ends were 5 bases for V and 4 bases for J; bases not matched to a gene: 2. The CDR3 is 12 residues long. Germline V gene sequence: CDR1 GTSNPN, CDR2 SVGIG (reference sequence). The CDR3 loop is CAWGTGTYGYTF. In DNA, the CDR3 is TGTGCCTGGGGGACAGGGACCTATGGCTACACCTTC.

The J gene is TRBJ2-3, the V gene TRBV5-6; TRBD2 aligns across 12 bases. This CDR3 has 17 amino acids. Unmatched junction bases numbered 12, after V lost 4 bases and J lost 6 bases. Germline V gives CDR1 SGHDT, CDR2 YYEEEE. CDR3 protein: CASSLRAGLAGLDTQYF. The CDR3 DNA sequence: TGTGCCAGCAGCCTCCGTGCGGGACTAGCGGGCCTTGATACGCAGTATTTT. Looking up the rest from reference TRBV5-6 and TRBJ2-3 gives the full variable domain: DAGVTQSPTHLIKTRGQQVTLRCSPKSGHDTVSWYQQALGQGPQFIFQYYEEEERQRGNFPDRFSGHQFPNYSSELNVNALLLGDSALYLCASSLRAGLAGLDTQYFGPGTRLTVL.

This chain links TRBV5-4 with TRBJ2-3, with TRBD1 matching over 8 bases. The CDR3 consists of 16 residues. J was trimmed by 3 bases and V by 6 bases; bases with no gene match: 12. Germline CDR1 SGHNT, CDR2 YYREEE (reference sequence). In DNA, the CDR3 is TGTGCCAGCACCCGGGGGCAGGGGGCGGAAACAGATACGCAGTATTTT. Amino acid sequence: CASTRGQGAETDTQYF. Complete variable domain (other parts from reference TRBV5-4 and TRBJ2-3): ETGVTQSPTHLIKTRGQQVTLRCSSQSGHNTVSWYQQALGQGPQFIFQYYREEENGRGNFPPRFSGLQFPNYSSELNVNALELDDSALYLCASTRGQGAETDTQYFGPGTRLTVL.

A single count supports this clone. CDR3 sequence (DNA): TGTGCCAGCTCACCTCTGTATCGGGACACTGAAGCTTTCTTT. Amino acids: CASSPLYRDTEAFF. The chain is built from TRBV18 and TRBJ1-1; no clear D gene. Germline V lookup: CDR1 KGHSH, CDR2 LQKENI. CDR3 size: 14 residues. The germline V and J ends were trimmed by 3 bases and 3 bases, with 11 bases remaining between them.

This chain joins TRBV6-6 and TRBJ1-3; D is uncertain. CDR1 MNHNY and CDR2 SVGAGI come from the germline V gene (reference sequence). V was pared by 6 bases and J by 0 bases, with 12 bases between. The CDR3 sequence is 15 residues long. The CDR3: CASRPNLNSGNTIYF. The CDR3 bases are TGTGCCAGCAGGCCTAACCTGAACTCTGGAAACACCATATATTTT.

This sequence joins TRBV5-1 and TRBJ1-1; the D is unclear. Trimming left V 5 bases short and J 5 bases short, with 10 bases between. The CDR3 is 12 residues long. Germline V gives CDR1 SGHRS, CDR2 YFSETQ. The CDR3 bases are TGCGCCAGCAGGGTCGTCGGGACTGAAGCTTTCTTT. It specifies CASRVVGTEAFF.

This chain's CDR3 is CASSARTSRDEQFF. In DNA, the CDR3 is TGTGCCAGCAGCGCCCGGACTAGTAGAGATGAGCAGTTCTTC. The J gene is TRBJ2-1, the V gene TRBV2, with 7 bases fitting TRBD2. Per the germline V gene, CDR1 is SNHLY and CDR2 is FYNNEI. The CDR3 consists of 14 residues. With 6 bases clipped from V and 8 bases from J, the junction kept 10 bases outside the gene matches.

The V and J genes are TRBV28 and TRBJ2-1; 7 bases are shared with TRBD2. Germline V gene lookup returns CDR1 MDHEN and CDR2 SYDVKM. There are 14 residues in the CDR3. V was clipped by 5 bases and J by 7 bases; unmatched bases: 8. The CDR3 DNA is TGTGCCAGCAGTACCCGTCCCGGGGGGAATGAGCAGTTCTTC. Amino acid sequence: CASSTRPGGNEQFF. Variable domain in full (rest from reference TRBV28 and TRBJ2-1): DVKVTQSSRYLVKRTGEKVFLECVQDMDHENMFWYRQDPGLGLRLIYFSYDVKMKEKGDIPEGYSVSREKKERFSLILESASTNQTSMYLCASSTRPGGNEQFFGPGTRLTVL.

The chain combines TRBV19 with TRBJ1-3; D is unclear. The V gene's germline CDR1 is LNHDA and CDR2 SQIVND (reference sequence). Trimming left V 0 bases short and J 9 bases short, with 21 bases between. The CDR3 loop spans 17 amino acids. The CDR3 nucleotides are TGTGCCAGTAGTATAGATAATTCCGGGATACCCATCGGCACCATATATTTT. Translation gives CASSIDNSGIPIGTIYF.

The rearrangement uses TRBV9 and TRBJ1-4; no definite D call. Germline assignment: CDR1 SGDLS and CDR2 YYNGEE. The CDR3 sequence is 14 residues long. V was shortened by 0 bases and J by 7 bases, with 10 bases between the two germline ends. CDR3 sequence: CASSVGAGSEKLFF. Written as DNA, the CDR3 is TGTGCCAGCAGCGTAGGGGCGGGTAGTGAAAAACTGTTTTTT. Looking up the rest from reference TRBV9 and TRBJ1-4 gives the full variable domain: DSGVTQTPKHLITATGQRVTLRCSPRSGDLSVYWYQQSLDQGLQFLIQYYNGEERAKGNILERFSAQQFPDLHSELNLSSLELGDSALYFCASSVGAGSEKLFFGSGTQLSVL.